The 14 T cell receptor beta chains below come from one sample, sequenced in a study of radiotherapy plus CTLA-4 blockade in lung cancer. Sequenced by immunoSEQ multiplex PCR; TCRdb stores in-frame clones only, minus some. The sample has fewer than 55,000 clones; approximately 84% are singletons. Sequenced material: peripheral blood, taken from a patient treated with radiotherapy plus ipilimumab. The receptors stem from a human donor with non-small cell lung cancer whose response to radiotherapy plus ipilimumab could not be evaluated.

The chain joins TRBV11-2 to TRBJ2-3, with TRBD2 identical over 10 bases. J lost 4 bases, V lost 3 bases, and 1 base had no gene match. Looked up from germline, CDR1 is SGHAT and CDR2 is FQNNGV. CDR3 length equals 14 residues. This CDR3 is CASSLTSGSDTQYF. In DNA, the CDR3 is TGTGCCAGCAGCTTGACTAGCGGGTCAGATACGCAGTATTTT.

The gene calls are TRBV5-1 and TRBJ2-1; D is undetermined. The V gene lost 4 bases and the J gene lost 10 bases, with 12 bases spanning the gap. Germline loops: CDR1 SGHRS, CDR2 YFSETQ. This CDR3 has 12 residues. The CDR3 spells CASSLRGTEQFF. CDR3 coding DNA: TGCGCCAGCAGCCTCCGCGGTACAGAGCAGTTCTTC.

This chain's CDR3 is CASSNRQGAGNEQFF. The CDR3, as DNA: TGTGCCAGCAGCAACCGACAGGGGGCGGGGAATGAGCAGTTCTTC. The chain combines TRBV7-2 with TRBJ2-1; 10 bases are a match to TRBD1. CDR1 and CDR2 (germline): SGHTA, FQGNSA. CDR3 length equals 15 residues. The trim removed 5 bases at V and 7 bases at J, leaving 8 bases unmatched.

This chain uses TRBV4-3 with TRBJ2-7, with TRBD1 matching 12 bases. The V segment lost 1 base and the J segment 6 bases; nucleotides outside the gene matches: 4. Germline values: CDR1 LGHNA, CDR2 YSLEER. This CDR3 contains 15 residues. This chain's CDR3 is CASSQVGQGASEQYF. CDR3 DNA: TGCGCCAGCAGCCAAGTGGGACAGGGGGCAAGCGAGCAGTACTTC.

The CDR3 DNA is TGTGCCAGCAGCTTAGGCGACAGGAACAATCAGCCCCAGCATTTT. This encodes CASSLGDRNNQPQHF. The chain recombines TRBV7-8 with TRBJ1-5; weak D call: TRBD1 (6 bases). The CDR3 spans 15 residues. Germline CDR1 SGHVS, CDR2 FQNEAQ. V lost 1 base to trimming and J lost 3 bases, with 10 bases between them.

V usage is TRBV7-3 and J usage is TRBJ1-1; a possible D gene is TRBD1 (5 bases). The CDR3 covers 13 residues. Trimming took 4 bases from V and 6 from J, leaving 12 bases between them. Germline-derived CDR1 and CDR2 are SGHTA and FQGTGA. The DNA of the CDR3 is TGTGCCAGCAGCTACCAGGGCGGGGCTGAAGCTTTCTTT. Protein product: CASSYQGGAEAFF.

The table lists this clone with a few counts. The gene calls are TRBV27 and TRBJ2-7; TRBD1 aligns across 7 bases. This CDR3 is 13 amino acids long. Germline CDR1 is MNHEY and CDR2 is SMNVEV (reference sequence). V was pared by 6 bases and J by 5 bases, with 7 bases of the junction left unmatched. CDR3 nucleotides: TGTGCCAGCAGAACCGGACAGGACAACGAGCAGTACTTC. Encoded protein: CASRTGQDNEQYF.

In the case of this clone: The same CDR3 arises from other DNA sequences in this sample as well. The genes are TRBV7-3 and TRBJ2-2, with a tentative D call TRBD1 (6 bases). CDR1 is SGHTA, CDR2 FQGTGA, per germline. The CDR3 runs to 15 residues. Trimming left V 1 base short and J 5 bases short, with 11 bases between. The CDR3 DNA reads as TGTGCCAGCAGCTTAAATAGGCAGGGGACCGGGGAGCTGTTTTTT. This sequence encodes CASSLNRQGTGELFF.

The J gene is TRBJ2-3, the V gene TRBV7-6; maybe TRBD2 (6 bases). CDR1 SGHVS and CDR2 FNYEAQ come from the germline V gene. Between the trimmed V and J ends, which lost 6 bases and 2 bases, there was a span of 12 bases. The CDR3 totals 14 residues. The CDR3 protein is CASRPTSATDTQYF. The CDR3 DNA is TGTGCCAGCAGGCCGACTAGTGCCACAGATACGCAGTATTTT. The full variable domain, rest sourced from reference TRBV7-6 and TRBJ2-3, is GAGVSQSPRYKVTKRGQDVALRCDPISGHVSLYWYRQALGQGPEFLTYFNYEAQQDKSGLPNDRFSAERPEGSISTLTIQRTEQRDSAMYRCASRPTSATDTQYFGPGTRLTVL.

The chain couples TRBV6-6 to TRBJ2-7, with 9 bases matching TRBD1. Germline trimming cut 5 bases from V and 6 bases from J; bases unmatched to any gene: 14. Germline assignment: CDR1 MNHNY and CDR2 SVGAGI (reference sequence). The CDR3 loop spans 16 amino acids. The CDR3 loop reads CASSTGPGQGYVEQYF. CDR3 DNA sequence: TGTGCCAGCAGTACGGGACCGGGACAGGGTTATGTCGAGCAGTACTTC.

For the CDR3, the DNA is TGTGCCAGCAGCTTAGAACTACAGGGGAATGAAGCTTTCTTT. Its translation: CASSLELQGNEAFF. V usage is TRBV11-1 and J usage is TRBJ1-1; TRBD1 matches 7 bases. J was trimmed by 7 bases and V by 1 base; bases with no gene match: 6. Germline CDR1 reads SGHAT; CDR2 reads FQDESV (reference sequence). This CDR3 spans 14 amino acids.

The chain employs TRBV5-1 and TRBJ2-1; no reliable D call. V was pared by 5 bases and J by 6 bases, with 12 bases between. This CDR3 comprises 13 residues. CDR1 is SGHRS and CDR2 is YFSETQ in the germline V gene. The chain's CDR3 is CASRPAGRNEQFF. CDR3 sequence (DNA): TGCGCCAGCAGACCCGCTGGGCGCAATGAGCAGTTCTTC.

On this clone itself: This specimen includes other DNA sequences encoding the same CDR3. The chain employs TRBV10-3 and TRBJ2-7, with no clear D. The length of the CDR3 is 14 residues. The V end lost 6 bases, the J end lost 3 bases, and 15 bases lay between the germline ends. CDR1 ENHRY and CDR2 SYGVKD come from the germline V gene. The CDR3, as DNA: TGTGCCATCAGCGAACAGCCGAAAAACTACGAGCAGTACTTC. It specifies CAISEQPKNYEQYF.

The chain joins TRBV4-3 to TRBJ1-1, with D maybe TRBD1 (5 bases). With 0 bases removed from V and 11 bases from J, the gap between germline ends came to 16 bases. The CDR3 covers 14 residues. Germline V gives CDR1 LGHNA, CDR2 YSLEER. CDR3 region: CASSQDIGAPRAFF. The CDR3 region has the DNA TGCGCCAGCAGCCAAGATATTGGGGCCCCCCGGGCTTTCTTT.